This T cell receptor (beta chain) was identified in a study of cytomegalovirus exposure and HLA in healthy donors. Study as a whole: A previous analysis identified more than 100 million unique TCR beta sequences derived from 180 million or so T cells.

With respect to this clone: Its cognate antigen is unknown.

General study results and limits: More clonal expansion characterized HLA-associated TCR beta chains than equally common others in a later analysis.

CDR1 and CDR2 (germline): LNHNV, YYDKDF (reference sequence). V shed 0 bases, J shed 0 bases, and the junction held 1 base outside the gene matches. The CDR3 is made up of 16 amino acids. Primers included in the PCR were 60 Vbeta and 13 Jbeta primers. The repertoire was sequenced with immunoSEQ multiplex PCR; TCRdb's copy has only in-frame clones and lacks some. The sample includes 150,000 to 200,000 clones, around 77% seen only once; the top ten take 1.5% to 2%. Each of the donors was a healthy bone marrow donor. When sampled, the donors appeared nominally healthy, though they likely had unrecorded immune exposures.

The chain has TRBV15 and TRBJ2-2; TRBD2 aligns across 7 bases. The specimen sequenced was PBMCs. This TCR derives from a woman in her twenties or thirties in good health and CMV-seronegative. The CDR3 protein is CATSRESGANTGELFF. For the CDR3, the DNA is TGTGCCACCAGCAGAGAGAGCGGGGCGAACACCGGGGAGCTGTTTTTT.